This T cell receptor (beta chain) was observed in a study of T cell responses to AZD1222 COVID-19 vaccine. Overall study: Pooled samples include second doses given at about 4 or 12 weeks. Study-level points and caveats: Spike-specific TCR breadth and depth grew following two AZD1222 doses. Reportedly, nearly half the spike-specific TCRs target unmutated variant regions. Clonal diversity was possibly underestimated, and white British individuals and females predominated among donors.

Repertoires were generated with immunoSEQ multiplex PCR, while TCRdb's copy carries only in-frame clones and drops some. The sample carries approximately 120,000 clones, approximately 87% recorded once. As for this clone: Its specificity is not known.

V lost 1 base and J 7 bases, leaving 13 bases between the germline ends. The CDR3 runs 15 residues. Germline V gene data show CDR1 as LGHNA and CDR2 as YNFKEQ. This specimen was peripheral blood, taken on day 0 of AZD1222 vaccination. The receptor was derived from an adult in good health. V gene TRBV4-2 combines with J gene TRBJ2-2; no clear D. The CDR3 DNA follows: TGTGCCAGCAGCCAAGTTTGGCAGAGTGGCGGGGAGCTGTTTTTT. This codes for CASSQVWQSGGELFF.